The 21 T cell receptor beta chains listed next were all sequenced from one sample in a study of CD8 T cells in Susac syndrome. After extraction with the RNeasy kit, about 0.45 to 1 ug of the RNA was reverse transcribed using random hexamers. TCRdb independently ran MiXCR on the immunoSEQ multiplex PCR reads; one entry per CDR3 protein. The sample lists 100,000 to 150,000 distinct CDR3 sequences, 90% to 95% occurring once. Sequences were obtained from CD8+ T cells from PBMCs. These receptors were collected from a human donor with multiple sclerosis.

The chain recombines TRBV7-9 with TRBJ2-7, with 7 bases aligning to TRBD2. The germline CDR1 and CDR2 sequences are SEHNR and FQNEAQ (reference sequence). The CDR3 consists of 13 residues. V gave up 11 bases and J gave up 0 bases; unmatched junction bases: 7. The CDR3 nucleotides are TGTGCCGGGGGGGTGGGGAGCTCCTACGAGCAGTACTTC. Its protein is CAGGVGSSYEQYF.

This sequence joins TRBV24-1 and TRBJ2-1, with D perhaps being TRBD1 or TRBD2 (5 bases each). CDR3 length equals 17 residues. Trimming shortened V by 3 bases and J by 5 bases, and 19 bases separated the two germline ends. Germline V lookup: CDR1 KGHDR, CDR2 SFDVKD. CDR3 residues: CATSDPPGTTKDNEQFF. Written as DNA, the CDR3 is TGTGCCACCAGTGATCCCCCCGGGACCACCAAAGACAATGAGCAGTTCTTC.

Concerning this clonotype: The germline gene is not matched at one end of the junction; a read error may be the cause. The chain has TRBV30 and TRBJ2-5; TRBD2 is a possible D gene (7 bases). Germline V CDR1 and CDR2: GTSNPN, SVGIG (reference sequence). The CDR3 sequence is 12 residues long. CDR3 protein: CGWGGPLETQYF. The CDR3 DNA sequence: TGTGGCTGGGGGGGCCCCCTCGAGACCCAGTACTTC.

The genes are TRBV4-2 and TRBJ2-1; D is unresolved. Germline loops: CDR1 LGHNA, CDR2 YNFKEQ. The CDR3 runs to 18 residues. The V and J ends lost 0 bases and 4 bases respectively, with 19 bases between them. Here the CDR3 reads CASSQEIQDQLRYNEQFF. The CDR3 bases are TGTGCCAGCAGCCAAGAAATCCAGGACCAATTACGATACAATGAGCAGTTCTTC.

The V and J genes are TRBV11-2 and TRBJ2-3, with D tentatively TRBD2 (6 bases). V lost 0 bases, J lost 6 bases, and 13 bases lay in between. The germline gives CDR1 SGHAT, CDR2 FQNNGV. CDR3 size: 15 residues. The CDR3 nucleotides read TGTGCCAGCAGCTTAGATTTGGAGGGACTGGATACGCAGTATTTT. Amino acid sequence: CASSLDLEGLDTQYF.

This chain links TRBV27 with TRBJ1-1; 9 bases align to TRBD1. The CDR3 has 11 residues. With V trimmed by 11 bases and J by 10 bases, 8 bases remained unmatched. The germline gives CDR1 MNHEY, CDR2 SMNVEV (reference sequence). The CDR3 DNA reads as TGTGCCTCCTCGGAGGGACAGGGAGCTTTCTTT. This codes for CASSEGQGAFF.

The genes are TRBV6-2 or TRBV6-3 and TRBJ1-4, with 8 bases that match TRBD1. J was trimmed by 0 bases and V by 5 bases; bases with no gene match: 5. This CDR3 is 16 amino acids long. Germline loops: CDR1 MNHEY, CDR2 SVGEGT. CDR3 residues: CASSRQQGATNEKLFF. The CDR3 bases are TGTGCCAGCAGTCGACAACAGGGGGCAACTAATGAAAAACTGTTTTTT.

The chain combines TRBV4-1 with TRBJ2-5; weak D call: TRBD1 (5 bases). This CDR3 region has 16 residues. Per the germline V gene, CDR1 is MGHRA and CDR2 is YSYEKL. Deletions cut 0 bases from V and 1 base from J, with 12 bases between. In DNA, the CDR3 is TGCGCCAGCAGCCAAGAAGGTCGGCAGGGCCAAGAGACCCAGTACTTC. Translating gives CASSQEGRQGQETQYF.

V is TRBV7-9 and J is TRBJ2-3, with 8 positions matching TRBD1. Germline V gene data show CDR1 as SEHNR and CDR2 as FQNEAQ (reference sequence). This CDR3 spans 17 amino acids. Germline trimming cut 4 bases from V and 5 bases from J; bases unmatched to any gene: 14. The CDR3 DNA follows: TGTGCCAGCAGCTACGGGTCGGCAGGGGGCTTCTTAGATACGCAGTATTTT. It codes for CASSYGSAGGFLDTQYF.

The genes are TRBV10-3 and TRBJ2-1, with TRBD1 matching over 8 bases. Unmatched junction bases numbered 7, after V lost 5 bases and J lost 4 bases. CDR3 length equals 15 residues. Germline V gene lookup returns CDR1 ENHRY and CDR2 SYGVKD. The CDR3: CAISPPGQVYNEQFF. The CDR3 DNA sequence: TGTGCCATCAGTCCCCCGGGACAGGTATACAATGAGCAGTTCTTC.

The V call is TRBV12-3 or TRBV12-4, the J call TRBJ2-3; D gene uncertain. The CDR3 has 12 amino acids. The V end lost 4 bases, the J end lost 2 bases, and 4 bases lay between the germline ends. The CDR3 DNA reads as TGTGCCAGCAGTTGGCACACAGATACGCAGTATTTT. As protein: CASSWHTDTQYF.

V is TRBV20-1 and J is TRBJ2-5, with D perhaps matching TRBD2 (5 bases). Looked up from germline, CDR1 is DFQATT and CDR2 is SNEGSKA (reference sequence). V dropped 3 bases and J dropped 5 bases, with 13 bases sitting between them. The CDR3 totals 13 residues. For the CDR3, the DNA is TGCAGTGCTAGCTCGTCGGGGTGGGAGACCCAGTACTTC. Translation gives CSASSSGWETQYF.

The V gene is TRBV24-1, the J gene TRBJ2-1; D unresolved. Germline V CDR1 and CDR2: KGHDR, SFDVKD. The CDR3 runs to 13 residues. V was trimmed by 4 bases and J by 9 bases, leaving 12 bases between them. CDR3 region: CATSDSRASEQFF. CDR3 coding DNA: TGTGCCACCAGTGACTCAAGGGCGAGTGAGCAGTTCTTC.

The chain joins TRBV30 to TRBJ2-3; D call uncertain. Germline lookup yields CDR1 GTSNPN and CDR2 SVGIG (reference sequence). There are 14 residues in the CDR3. Trimming took 0 bases from V and 4 from J, leaving 11 bases between them. The CDR3: CAWSVLSGADTQYF. For the CDR3, the DNA is TGTGCCTGGAGTGTACTGTCTGGGGCAGATACGCAGTATTTT.

The chain employs TRBV24-1 and TRBJ2-2; weak D call: TRBD2 (7 bases). Trimming removed 9 bases at V and 1 base at J, with 11 bases between. There are 14 residues in the CDR3. CDR1 and CDR2 from the germline V gene are KGHDR and SFDVKD. The CDR3 sequence: CATRGAGNTGELFF. The CDR3 nucleotides read TGTGCCACCCGGGGGGCAGGGAACACCGGGGAGCTGTTTTTT.

V and J are TRBV28 and TRBJ2-7, with TRBD1 matching over 8 bases. J was trimmed by 7 bases and V by 8 bases; bases with no gene match: 4. This CDR3 is 11 amino acids long. The germline V gene has CDR1 MDHEN and CDR2 SYDVKM. The CDR3 DNA follows: TGTGCCAGCCAGGGGGCGGGGGAGCAGTACTTC. Protein sequence: CASQGAGEQYF.

The rearrangement uses TRBV27 and TRBJ2-7, with D tentatively TRBD1 or TRBD2 (5 bases each). This CDR3 contains 13 residues. The V and J ends lost 5 bases and 7 bases respectively, with 15 bases between them. Germline CDR1 MNHEY, CDR2 SMNVEV (reference sequence). CDR3 loop: CASSKPGTREQYV. CDR3 in DNA: TGTGCCAGCAGTAAACCCGGGACGCGGGAGCAGTACGTC.

The rearrangement joins TRBV6-5 to TRBJ2-7; 7 nucleotides agree with TRBD1. CDR1 and CDR2 (germline): MNHEY, SVGAGI. This CDR3 has 15 amino acids. Trimming took 5 bases from V and 3 from J; bases not matched to a gene: 10. The CDR3 spells CASSLSDRANYEQYF. CDR3 nucleotide sequence: TGTGCCAGCAGTCTCAGCGACAGGGCGAACTACGAGCAGTACTTC.

This CDR3 is CASSYSRDNEQFF. The CDR3 DNA sequence: TGTGCCAGCAGTTACTCGCGGGACAATGAGCAGTTCTTC. V gene TRBV6-5 combines with J gene TRBJ2-1; possible D gene TRBD2, 5 bases. The V and J ends lost 0 bases and 5 bases respectively, with 5 bases between them. This CDR3 has 13 residues. CDR1 is MNHEY and CDR2 is SVGAGI in the germline V gene.

The chain employs TRBV6-4 and TRBJ2-2; D is ambiguous. There are 12 residues in the CDR3. Germline V CDR1 and CDR2: MRHNA, SNTAGT. V lost 3 bases and J 3 bases, leaving 2 bases between the germline ends. CDR3 loop: CASSDYTGELFF. The CDR3 DNA reads as TGTGCCAGCAGTGATTACACCGGGGAGCTGTTTTTT.

The chain uses TRBV7-9 and TRBJ1-5; D is unresolved. V gave up 5 bases and J gave up 6 bases, with 5 bases separating them. The CDR3 has 11 amino acids. CDR1 SEHNR and CDR2 FQNEAQ come from the germline V gene (reference sequence). The CDR3, as DNA: TGTGCCAGCAGCAACGGTCAGCCCCAGCATTTT. Translated: CASSNGQPQHF.